This T cell receptor beta chain was sequenced in a study of shared clonotypes between healthy human individuals. TCRdb keeps only in-frame clones here, not all; method: immunoSEQ multiplex PCR. The data contain 2,500,000 or so clones, around 90% of them seen just once; the ten biggest clones take up around 0.15%. This CDR3 comprises 15 residues. Germline V gives CDR1 SGDLS, CDR2 YYNGEE. Trimming cost V 4 bases and J 1 base; bases outside gene matches: 5. The V call is TRBV9, the J call TRBJ2-3; 8 bases map to TRBD2. The sequence was collected from a young man in good health. Input material: naive CD4+ T cells sorted from blood. Subset defined: CD45RA+ positively selected. CDR3 DNA sequence: TGTGCCAGCAGCATCAGCGGGGGACGCACAGATACGCAGTATTTT. Encoded protein: CASSISGGRTDTQYF.